What follows describes a single T cell receptor beta chain. This sample was included in a study of blood T cell repertoires in COVID-19. Study-wide context: Specimens from acute and convalescent COVID-19 originated in the United States, Italy and Spain. T cells, B-cell-depleted T cells, or PBMCs provided the cDNA or gDNA that served as material.

Germline CDR1 and CDR2: MNHNS and SASEGT. V lost 1 base, J lost 9 bases, and 5 bases stayed unmatched. The CDR3 runs 15 residues. As handled by the study authors: Reference gene primers were amplified, and this amplification served to estimate nucleated cell counts. TCRdb keeps only in-frame clones here, not all; method: immunoSEQ multiplex PCR. The D gene and trimming were derived from the DNA, and the V and J assignments and clone size from that table. This sample has around 77,000 clones, with 85% to 90% found just once. Material: peripheral blood. The source of this sequence is an elderly man with acute or convalescent COVID-19. V and J are TRBV6-1 and TRBJ1-6, with 8 bases identical to TRBD1. The CDR3 loop is CASSEGTGRTSPLHF. Written as DNA, the CDR3 is TGTGCCAGCAGTGAAGGGACAGGGCGAACTTCACCCCTCCACTTT.